The 30 T cell receptor beta chains in this list originate from one sample, sequenced in a study of technical replicates of blood from a handful of donors. Produced via immunoSEQ multiplex PCR; TCRdb's table is partial and in-frame only. The sample has tens of thousands of clones, around nine tenths seen once; the top ten hold approximately 3.9%. Source material: PBMCs. These receptors came from a human donor in good health. Some clones in this sample may be carry-over from other donors' samples.

This chain joins TRBV6-5 and TRBJ1-4, with D maybe TRBD1 (6 bases). Germline CDR1 and CDR2: MNHEY and SVGAGI. The V end was cut by 6 bases, the J end by 8 bases, with 16 bases between. The CDR3 extends over 14 amino acids. The CDR3 DNA reads TGTGCCAGCAGGAACAACAGGGTAGGGGAAAAACTGTTTTTT. It translates to CASRNNRVGEKLFF.

This sequence joins TRBV5-1 and TRBJ1-1; 7 bases fit TRBD1. Germline loops: CDR1 SGHRS, CDR2 YFSETQ. V shed 0 bases, J shed 4 bases, and the junction held 6 bases outside the gene matches. The CDR3 runs 15 residues. The CDR3 loop is CASSLVGGLGTEAFF. The DNA for the CDR3 is TGCGCCAGCAGCTTGGTAGGGGGCCTAGGCACTGAAGCTTTCTTT.

V usage is TRBV5-1 and J usage is TRBJ2-5, with 7 bases lining up with TRBD1. V was pared by 4 bases and J by 2 bases, with 2 bases of the junction left unmatched. Germline V gene lookup returns CDR1 SGHRS and CDR2 YFSETQ. This CDR3 spans 13 amino acids. The CDR3 region is CASSQTGQETQYF. The DNA for the CDR3 is TGCGCCAGCAGCCAGACAGGGCAAGAGACCCAGTACTTC.

This clone was seen just once. The rearrangement uses TRBV2 and TRBJ1-2, with a weak D call TRBD1 (5 bases). In germline, CDR1 is SNHLY, CDR2 FYNNEI. V shed 7 bases and J shed 5 bases, with 14 bases lying between them. The CDR3 has 13 amino acids. This CDR3 is CASTLGLLYGYTF. The CDR3 DNA follows: TGTGCCAGCACTCTGGGGCTCTTGTATGGCTACACCTTC. Full variable domain (outside the CDR3, taken from reference TRBV2 and TRBJ1-2): EPEVTQTPSHQVTQMGQEVILRCVPISNHLYFYWYRQILGQKVEFLVSFYNNEISEKSEIFDDQFSVERPDGSNFTLKIRSTKLEDSAMYFCASTLGLLYGYTFGSGTRLTVV.

The chain joins TRBV6-1 to TRBJ1-6, with a possible D match to TRBD1 (5 bases). V lost 3 bases to trimming and J lost 0 bases, with 18 bases between them. The CDR3 totals 19 residues. Germline V gene lookup returns CDR1 MNHNS and CDR2 SASEGT. Here the CDR3 reads CASSDIRGLISSYNSPLHF. CDR3 coding DNA: TGTGCCAGCAGTGATATTAGGGGACTAATTAGCTCCTATAATTCACCCCTCCACTTT.

The J gene is TRBJ1-5, the V gene TRBV4-1, with D perhaps matching TRBD1 (6 bases). From germline, CDR1 is MGHRA and CDR2 YSYEKL. Between the trimmed V and J ends, which lost 8 bases and 5 bases, there was a span of 13 bases. The CDR3 has 13 residues. This CDR3 reads CASLTGEDQPQHF. In DNA, the CDR3 is TGCGCCAGCTTGACAGGAGAGGATCAGCCCCAGCATTTT.

The chain links TRBV7-9 to TRBJ1-4, with 8 bases that match TRBD1. The J segment lost 7 bases and the V segment lost 2 bases, leaving 12 bases of the junction unmatched. The CDR3 contains 17 residues. CDR1 SEHNR and CDR2 FQNEAQ come from the germline V gene (reference sequence). The CDR3 coding sequence is TGTGCCAGCAGCTTAAAGGGGCAGGGGGCGTATGGTGAAAAACTGTTTTTT. It translates to CASSLKGQGAYGEKLFF.

The chain uses TRBV6-1 and TRBJ2-2; a weak D match, TRBD1 (6 bases). CDR1 and CDR2 (germline): MNHNS, SASEGT. Between the trimmed V and J ends, which lost 6 bases and 0 bases, there was a span of 11 bases. This CDR3 has 15 residues. In DNA form, the CDR3 reads TGTGCCAGCAGCCTCAGGGGAACGAACACCGGGGAGCTGTTTTTT. This codes for CASSLRGTNTGELFF.

This sequence joins TRBV19 and TRBJ2-5; 9 positions match TRBD1. The germline gives CDR1 LNHDA, CDR2 SQIVND (reference sequence). J gave up 4 bases and V 4 bases, and 1 base lay outside the gene matches. This CDR3 has 13 amino acids. The CDR3 DNA sequence: TGTGCCAGTAGTAACAGGGGGCGAGAGACCCAGTACTTC. It yields the protein CASSNRGRETQYF.

The rearrangement joins TRBV11-2 to TRBJ2-2; 12 bases line up with TRBD2. This CDR3 comprises 16 residues. In germline, CDR1 is SGHAT, CDR2 FQNNGV. The ends lost 4 bases at V and 7 bases at J; junction bases unmatched: 7. For the CDR3, the DNA is TGTGCCAGCAGCTCCAGACTAGCGGGGGCGGTCGGGGAGCTGTTTTTT. Translated: CASSSRLAGAVGELFF. The full variable domain, in which reference TRBV11-2 and TRBJ2-2 provide the parts outside the CDR3, is EAGVAQSPRYKIIEKRQSVAFWCNPISGHATLYWYQQILGQGPKLLIQFQNNGVVDDSQLPKDRFSAERLKGVDSTLKIQPAKLEDSAVYLCASSSRLAGAVGELFFGEGSRLTVL.

The chain combines TRBV27 with TRBJ2-1, with TRBD2 identical over 11 bases. Trimming at V came to 5 bases and at J to 4 bases, leaving 7 bases not matched to a gene. Germline CDR1 MNHEY, CDR2 SMNVEV (reference sequence). This CDR3 has 16 amino acids. CDR3 coding DNA: TGTGCCAGCAGTCCCTCCCTAGCGGGAGGTTACAATGAGCAGTTCTTC. It specifies CASSPSLAGGYNEQFF.

The chain uses TRBV10-3 and TRBJ1-2, with TRBD1 identical over 12 bases. This CDR3 region has 16 residues. J was trimmed by 8 bases and V by 0 bases; bases with no gene match: 7. Looked up from germline, CDR1 is ENHRY and CDR2 is SYGVKD. The CDR3 coding sequence is TGTGCCATCAGTGAGTCCGGGACAGGGGGCTCGTGGGGCTACACCTTC. Translation: CAISESGTGGSWGYTF.

This chain links TRBV14 with TRBJ2-2; tentatively, D is TRBD2 (5 bases). Germline-derived CDR1 and CDR2 are SGHDN and FVKESK. The germline V and J ends were trimmed by 4 bases and 2 bases, with 23 bases remaining between them. This CDR3 comprises 19 residues. CDR3 loop: CASSRRTLRVVSNTGELFF. CDR3 sequence (DNA): TGTGCCAGCAGCCGACGGACCTTGAGGGTGGTTTCTAACACCGGGGAGCTGTTTTTT.

This chain joins TRBV19 and TRBJ1-1; TRBD1 might be the D (6 bases). The CDR3 has 14 amino acids. With 4 bases removed from V and 3 bases from J, the gap between germline ends came to 12 bases. CDR1 is LNHDA and CDR2 is SQIVND in the germline V gene (reference sequence). The CDR3 loop reads CASSNRTVHTEAFF. In DNA, the CDR3 is TGTGCCAGTAGTAACCGGACAGTACACACTGAAGCTTTCTTT.

The chain carries TRBV19 and TRBJ2-2; D is ambiguous. The CDR3 has 12 residues. Trimming removed 6 bases at V and 4 bases at J, with 6 bases between. CDR1 is LNHDA and CDR2 is SQIVND in the germline V gene (reference sequence). CDR3 coding DNA: TGTGCCAGTAGCGAGGTCACCGGGGAGCTGTTTTTT. This codes for CASSEVTGELFF.

V and J are TRBV29-1 and TRBJ1-2; 8 bases match TRBD1. With V trimmed by 6 bases and J by 5 bases, 5 bases remained unmatched. Germline-derived CDR1 and CDR2 are SQVTM and ANQGSEA. This CDR3 is 12 amino acids long. In DNA form, the CDR3 reads TGCAGCGTGGGACAGGAGAGGTATGGCTACACCTTC. This gives the protein CSVGQERYGYTF. Together with reference TRBV29-1 and TRBJ1-2, the CDR3 gives the full variable domain: SAVISQKPSRDICQRGTSLTIQCQVDSQVTMMFWYRQQPGQSLTLIATANQGSEATYESGFVIDKFPISRPNLTFSTLTVSNMSPEDSSIYLCSVGQERYGYTFGSGTRLTVV.

The chain is built from TRBV25-1 and TRBJ1-1; maybe TRBD1 (5 bases). The CDR3 is 11 residues long. V was clipped by 6 bases and J by 5 bases, with 7 bases between them. Germline assignment: CDR1 MGHDK and CDR2 SYGVNS. The CDR3 spells CASSRGTEAFF. The CDR3 nucleotides are TGTGCCAGCAGCCGGGGGACTGAAGCTTTCTTT.

The chain is built from TRBV4-1 and TRBJ2-7; 9 bases agree with TRBD1. The CDR3 covers 16 residues. The junction had 8 bases not matched to a gene; V was cut back by 2 bases and J by 3 bases. Germline loops: CDR1 MGHRA, CDR2 YSYEKL. DNA of the CDR3: TGCGCCAGCAGCCAAAGTACAGGGGGCGCTCGCTACGAGCAGTACTTC. Residues: CASSQSTGGARYEQYF.

The chain combines TRBV6-6 with TRBJ2-7; TRBD1 might be the D (5 bases). Germline values: CDR1 MNHNY, CDR2 SVGAGI (reference sequence). This CDR3 comprises 13 residues. The V and J ends lost 4 bases and 7 bases respectively, with 14 bases between them. The CDR3 sequence: CASSLRGLLEQYF. In DNA, the CDR3 is TGTGCCAGCAGTTTAAGGGGCCTCTTGGAGCAGTACTTC.

The rearrangement joins TRBV7-4 to TRBJ2-3; 8 nucleotides align to TRBD2. The CDR3 consists of 16 residues. Germline CDR1 is SGHVT and CDR2 is SQSDAQ. With 4 bases clipped from V and 4 bases from J, the junction kept 10 bases outside the gene matches. The CDR3: CASSSHSGRGSDTQYF. In nucleotides, the CDR3 is TGTGCCAGCAGCTCCCACAGCGGGAGAGGTTCAGATACGCAGTATTTT.

This clone has a handful of counts. The V gene is TRBV5-1, the J gene TRBJ2-3; 16 nucleotides line up with TRBD2. The CDR3 consists of 18 residues. Germline V lookup: CDR1 SGHRS, CDR2 YFSETQ. V gave up 4 bases and J gave up 4 bases; unmatched junction bases: 9. The CDR3, as DNA: TGCGCCAGCAGCGTAGGGACTAGCGGGAGGGCCGGGGCAGATACGCAGTATTTT. It is translated as CASSVGTSGRAGADTQYF.

The chain uses TRBV19 and TRBJ1-2; no clear D gene. CDR1 is LNHDA, CDR2 SQIVND, per germline (reference sequence). The CDR3 length is 17 residues. Trimming removed 7 bases at V and 0 bases at J, with 21 bases between. The CDR3 is CASKYSGLSITNYGYTF. DNA for the CDR3: TGTGCCAGTAAATATTCGGGTCTCTCAATTACTAACTATGGCTACACCTTC.

This chain links TRBV7-9 with TRBJ1-4; TRBD1 matches 7 bases. Germline assignment: CDR1 SEHNR and CDR2 FQNEAQ (reference sequence). CDR3 length equals 15 residues. After removal of 0 bases from V and 7 bases from J, the junction contained 5 bases not matched to a gene. The CDR3 DNA is TGTGCCAGCAGCTTAGCGGGACACAGGGGTGAAAAACTGTTTTTT. Its protein product is CASSLAGHRGEKLFF.

The chain couples TRBV5-1 to TRBJ2-3; 11 nucleotides match TRBD2. V shed 2 bases and J 3 bases; nucleotides not matched to a gene: 5. CDR1 is SGHRS, CDR2 YFSETQ, per germline. The CDR3 contains 16 residues. The chain's CDR3 is CASSFIAGGPTDTQYF. The DNA of the CDR3 is TGCGCCAGCAGCTTTATAGCGGGAGGGCCAACAGATACGCAGTATTTT.

This clone occurred once. The V call is TRBV6-1, the J call TRBJ2-1; TRBD2 matches 10 bases. The V gene's germline CDR1 is MNHNS and CDR2 SASEGT. The CDR3 extends over 15 amino acids. V gave up 7 bases and J gave up 6 bases; unmatched junction bases: 9. The CDR3 region has the DNA TGTGCCAGCATCCTACTAGCGGGGCAGGTCAATGAGCAGTTCTTC. Translating it yields CASILLAGQVNEQFF.

J is TRBJ2-7 and V is TRBV9, with D possibly TRBD1 on 5 matching bases. Germline-derived CDR1 and CDR2 are SGDLS and YYNGEE. The ends were cut back, 4 bases at V and 3 bases at J, with 11 bases in the middle. The CDR3 consists of 13 residues. The chain's CDR3 is CASSLGAIYEQYF. The CDR3 DNA follows: TGTGCCAGCAGCTTAGGGGCTATCTACGAGCAGTACTTC.

A single count supports this clone. This chain connects TRBV27 to TRBJ2-7, with 9 nucleotides matching TRBD2. With V trimmed by 8 bases and J by 4 bases, 3 bases remained unmatched. Germline V gives CDR1 MNHEY, CDR2 SMNVEV (reference sequence). The CDR3 loop spans 12 amino acids. The CDR3 bases are TGTGCCAGCGGACTAGCGAATTACGAGCAGTACTTC. Translating gives CASGLANYEQYF.

This chain joins TRBV27 and TRBJ1-1; 10 bases map to TRBD1. This CDR3 contains 15 residues. Trimming took 2 bases from V and 1 from J; bases not matched to a gene: 1. Germline CDR1 MNHEY, CDR2 SMNVEV (reference sequence). CDR3 DNA sequence: TGTGCCAGCAGTTTAGGGGACAGGGGGAACACTGAAGCTTTCTTT. It yields the protein CASSLGDRGNTEAFF.

This sequence joins TRBV19 and TRBJ2-1, with 7 positions matching TRBD2. V was clipped by 6 bases and J by 7 bases; unmatched bases: 9. Per the germline V gene, CDR1 is LNHDA and CDR2 is SQIVND (reference sequence). CDR3 length: 14 residues. In DNA, the CDR3 is TGTGCCAGTAGGTTGGCGGGAGTTGGGAATGAGCAGTTCTTC. Translation gives CASRLAGVGNEQFF.

This clone appeared a single time. The CDR3 here is CASSLEGGTGELFF. The CDR3 bases are TGTGCCAGCAGCCTAGAAGGGGGCACCGGGGAGCTGTTTTTT. The V call is TRBV7-6, the J call TRBJ2-2; D possibly corresponds to TRBD1 (6 bases). CDR1 SGHVS and CDR2 FNYEAQ come from the germline V gene. V lost 5 bases and J lost 4, with 11 bases in between. The CDR3 spans 14 residues.